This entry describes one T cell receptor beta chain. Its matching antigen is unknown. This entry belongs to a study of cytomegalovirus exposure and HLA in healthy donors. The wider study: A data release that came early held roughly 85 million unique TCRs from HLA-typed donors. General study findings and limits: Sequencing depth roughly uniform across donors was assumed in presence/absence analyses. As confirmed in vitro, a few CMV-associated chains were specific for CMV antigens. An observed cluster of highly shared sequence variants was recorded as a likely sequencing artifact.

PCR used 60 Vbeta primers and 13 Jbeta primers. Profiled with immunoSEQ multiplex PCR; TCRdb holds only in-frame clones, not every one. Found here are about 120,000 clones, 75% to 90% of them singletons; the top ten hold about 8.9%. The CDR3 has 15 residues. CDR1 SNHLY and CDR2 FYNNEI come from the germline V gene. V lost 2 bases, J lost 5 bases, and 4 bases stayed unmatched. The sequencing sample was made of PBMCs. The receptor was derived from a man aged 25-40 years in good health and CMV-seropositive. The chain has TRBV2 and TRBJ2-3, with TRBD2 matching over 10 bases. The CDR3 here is CASSEQRGGRDTQYF. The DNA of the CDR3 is TGTGCCAGCAGTGAACAGCGGGGGGGCAGAGATACGCAGTATTTT.